A selection of T cell receptor beta chains follows, all from one sample in a study of T cell repertoires in cytomegalovirus infection. Their target antigens are unknown. TCRdb itself ran the reads through MiXCR, one entry per CDR3 protein. The sample holds approximately 990,000 distinct CDR3 sequences, roughly 30% seen once. The source was cultured CD8+ T cells from PBMCs, collected from culture after CMV antigen stimulation. Source of these receptors: a human donor in good health (CMV status not recorded). Some clones in this sample may be carry-over from other donors' samples. Each CDR3 is given with its conserved first and last residue. D genes are given only for firm matches. Some rows have no size entry. The others give once, few or many, or a class for an expanded clone.

d_call	clone_size	v_call	j_call	cdr3_nt	cdr3_aa
TRBD1	.	TRBV20-1	TRBJ2-1	TGCAGTGCCACCCGTACCGGGACAGGGGCCTACAATGAGCAGTTCTTC	CSATRTGTGAYNEQFF
.	.	TRBV27	TRBJ1-1	TGTGCCAGCAGTTTATCGGCGTGGGTTGAAGCTTTCTTT	CASSLSAWVEAFF
.	.	TRBV19	TRBJ2-1	TGTGCCAGTAACCCGGGGGGCCTCTACAATGAGCAGTTCTTC	CASNPGGLYNEQFF
.	.	TRBV6-2/TRBV6-3	TRBJ2-3	TGTGCCAGCAGTTACTCTCTAATTGGTCTAGTACACACAGATACGCAGTATTTT	CASSYSLIGLVHTDTQYF
.	.	TRBV10-3	TRBJ1-2	TGTGCCGCTAGGACAGAAGTGGGCTACACCTTC	CAARTEVGYTF
TRBD1	.	TRBV9	TRBJ2-3	TGTGCCAGCAGCGCAGGGGGAGCCACACACGCAGATACGCAGTATTTT	CASSAGGATHADTQYF
.	few	TRBV7-6	TRBJ1-5	TGTGCCAGCAGCCAAACTTCAGGGGTAAGGGGCAATCAGCCCCAGCATTTT	CASSQTSGVRGNQPQHF
TRBD2	few	TRBV24-1	TRBJ2-5	TGTGCCACCAGTGATGGGACTAGCGGGGAGTGGGAGACCCAGTACTTC	CATSDGTSGEWETQYF
.	.	TRBV27	TRBJ2-1	TGTGCCAGCAGTCGAGGCCCCGACAATGAGCAGTTCTTC	CASSRGPDNEQFF
.	.	TRBV11-2	TRBJ1-3	TGTGCCAGCAGGCGGTGGGAGAGCTCTGGAAACACCATATATTTT	CASRRWESSGNTIYF
TRBD2	few	TRBV7-6	TRBJ2-5	TGTGCCAGCAGCTTAGGAGCGGGGGAATACGAGACCCAGTACTTC	CASSLGAGEYETQYF
.	.	TRBV6-5	TRBJ1-2	TGTGCCAGCACCCAGGAGGGTGGGGGTCTCTATGGCTACACCTTC	CASTQEGGGLYGYTF
.	many	TRBV7-2	TRBJ2-2	TGTGCCAGCAGCCCCCATGGGGCGGTTAACACCGGGGAGCTGTTTTTT	CASSPHGAVNTGELFF
.	.	TRBV27	TRBJ1-2	TGTGCCAGCAGTCCTTCTGGGGCTACTTTCGACTACACCTTC	CASSPSGATFDYTF
TRBD1	many	TRBV20-1	TRBJ1-1	TGCAGTGCGAGGACAGGCCTAGGGACTGAAGCTTTCTTT	CSARTGLGTEAFF
.	few	TRBV4-3	TRBJ1-3	TGCGCCAGCAGCCAAGACAGTGACCTTGGAAACACCATATATTTT	CASSQDSDLGNTIYF
.	.	TRBV9	TRBJ2-3	TGTGCCAGCAGCTCCAGCATCGGGGATACGCAGTATTTT	CASSSSIGDTQYF
.	.	TRBV4-1	TRBJ1-4	TGTGCCAGCAGCCAAGATCAAGTCGGGACTTCGGGTGAAAAACTGTTTTTT	CASSQDQVGTSGEKLFF
TRBD2	many	TRBV7-6	TRBJ2-1	TGTGCCAGCAGCTTAAGGAGCGGGGGCTACAATGAGCAGTTCTTC	CASSLRSGGYNEQFF
.	.	TRBV10-3	TRBJ2-1	TGTGCCATCAGTGAGTTCCCAGCTTCTTCCTACAATGAGCAGTTCTTC	CAISEFPASSYNEQFF
TRBD2	.	TRBV6-2/TRBV6-3	TRBJ2-3	TGTGCCAGCAGGTTCCGGGGGGGCCTCACAGATACGCAGTATTTT	CASRFRGGLTDTQYF
TRBD1	.	TRBV12-3/TRBV12-4	TRBJ2-3	TGTGCCAGCACCAGGACAGGGGGCCCAGATACGCAGTATTTT	CASTRTGGPDTQYF